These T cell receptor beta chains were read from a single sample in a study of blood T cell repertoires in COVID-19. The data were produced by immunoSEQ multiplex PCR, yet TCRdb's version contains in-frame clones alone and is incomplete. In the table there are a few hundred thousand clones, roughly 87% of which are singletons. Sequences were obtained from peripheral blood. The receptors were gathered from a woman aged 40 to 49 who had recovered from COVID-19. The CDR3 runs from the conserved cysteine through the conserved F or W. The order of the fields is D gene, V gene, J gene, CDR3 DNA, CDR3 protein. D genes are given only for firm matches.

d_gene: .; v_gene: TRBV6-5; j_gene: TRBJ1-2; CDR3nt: TGTGCCAGCAGTTACACCGGACCGACGCGGGAAGGCTACACCTTC; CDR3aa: CASSYTGPTREGYTF
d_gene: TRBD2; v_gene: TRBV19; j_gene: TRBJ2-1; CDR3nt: TGTGCCAGTAGAGCATTTCTAGCGGGAGGCCGCAATGAGCAGTTCTTC; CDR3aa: CASRAFLAGGRNEQFF
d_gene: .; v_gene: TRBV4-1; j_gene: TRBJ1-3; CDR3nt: TGCGCCAGCAGCCAAGAACCAGGGGTCGGAAACACCATATATTTT; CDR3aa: CASSQEPGVGNTIYF
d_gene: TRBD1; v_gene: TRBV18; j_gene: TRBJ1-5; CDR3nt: TGTGCCAGCTCACCGTCACAGGGGTTGGAGGGGCAGCCCCAGCATTTT; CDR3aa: CASSPSQGLEGQPQHF
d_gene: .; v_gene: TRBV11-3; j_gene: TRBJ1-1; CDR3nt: TGTGCCAGCAGCCACAACGGGGGGAACACTGAAGCTTTCTTT; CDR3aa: CASSHNGGNTEAFF
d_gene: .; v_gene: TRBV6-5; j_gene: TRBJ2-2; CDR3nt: TGTGCCAGCAGTTATAGGCAGGGGAACACCGGGGAGCTGTTTTTT; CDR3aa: CASSYRQGNTGELFF
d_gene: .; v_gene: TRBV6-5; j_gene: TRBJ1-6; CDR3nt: TGTGCCAGCAGTTACGAGGCCAGACCTAATTCACCCCTCCACTTT; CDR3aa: CASSYEARPNSPLHF
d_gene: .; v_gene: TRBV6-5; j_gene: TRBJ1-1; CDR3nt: TGTGCCAGCAGTTACTTCGGGGGGATGAACACTGAAGCTTTCTTT; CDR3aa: CASSYFGGMNTEAFF
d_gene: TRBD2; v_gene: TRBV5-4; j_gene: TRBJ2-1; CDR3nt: TGTGCCAGCAGCCCAGGACTAGCGGGGTACAATGAGCAGTTCTTC; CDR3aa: CASSPGLAGYNEQFF
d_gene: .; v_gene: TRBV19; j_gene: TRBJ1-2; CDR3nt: TGTGCCAGTAGTCGGCAGGGTGGGTTGTATGGCTACACCTTC; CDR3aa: CASSRQGGLYGYTF
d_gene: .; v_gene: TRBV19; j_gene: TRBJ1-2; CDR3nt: TGTGCCAGTAGTATAGAGGTACCGCGTTCTAACTATGGCTACACCTTC; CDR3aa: CASSIEVPRSNYGYTF
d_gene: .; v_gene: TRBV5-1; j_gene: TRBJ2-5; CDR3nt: TGCGCCAGCAGACCTCCGGGACTCGCTACGCTACAAGAGACCCAGTACTTC; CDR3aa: CASRPPGLATLQETQYF